This T cell receptor (beta chain) is drawn from a study of naive and memory T cell subsets. Two oligonucleotides, mixed equimolar, formed the beta constant-region primer covering TRBC1 and TRBC2. One entry per CDR3 protein, called by TCRdb with MiXCR from the UMI-ligation and nested PCR reads. Here the sample spans some 100,000 distinct CDR3 sequences, over 7% being singletons. This clonotype turned up a few times. The germline CDR1 and CDR2 sequences are SQVTM and ANQGSEA. Trimming removed 7 bases from V and 1 base from J; junction bases left unmatched: 2. CDR3 length: 12 residues. V gene TRBV29-1 combines with J gene TRBJ1-1, with TRBD1 matching 8 bases. Sequenced material: central memory CD4+ T cells from blood. The TCR sequence derives from a human donor in good health. CDR3 DNA sequence: TGCAGCGCAGGGGGCACGAACACTGAAGCTTTCTTT. Protein: CSAGGTNTEAFF.